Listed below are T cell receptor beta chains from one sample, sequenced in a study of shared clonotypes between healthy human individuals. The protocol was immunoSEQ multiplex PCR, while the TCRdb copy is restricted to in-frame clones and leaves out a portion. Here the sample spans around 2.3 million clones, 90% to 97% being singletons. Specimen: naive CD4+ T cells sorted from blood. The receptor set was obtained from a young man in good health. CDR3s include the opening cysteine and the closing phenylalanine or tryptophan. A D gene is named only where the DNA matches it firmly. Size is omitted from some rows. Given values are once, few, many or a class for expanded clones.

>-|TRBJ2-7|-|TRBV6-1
TGTGCCAGCAGTGAAAGTTTTGGACTTTACGAGCAGTACTTC
CASSESFGLYEQYF
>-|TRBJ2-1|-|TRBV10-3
TGTGCCATCAGTGAGTCAGGATCCTACAATGAGCAGTTCTTC
CAISESGSYNEQFF
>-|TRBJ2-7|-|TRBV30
TGTGCCTGGAGTGTACTCACCTACGAGCAGTACTTC
CAWSVLTYEQYF
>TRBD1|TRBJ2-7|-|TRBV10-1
TGCGCCAGCAGTGAGGGACAGGGGACCCAACTACGATTC
CASSEGQGTQLRF
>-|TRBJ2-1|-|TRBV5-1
TGCGCCAGCAGCTTAAGACAAGGAAATGAGCAGTTCTTC
CASSLRQGNEQFF
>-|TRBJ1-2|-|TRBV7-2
TGTGCCAGCAGCTTACTTCAGGGTAACTATGGCTACACCTTC
CASSLLQGNYGYTF
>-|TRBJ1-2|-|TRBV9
TGTGCCAGCATGCGGGCAGGTCCTGATGGCTACACCTTC
CASMRAGPDGYTF
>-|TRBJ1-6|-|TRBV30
TGTGCCTGGAGTCGACAGTCTCCGTCACCCCTCCACTTT
CAWSRQSPSPLHF
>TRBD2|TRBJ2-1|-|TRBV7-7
TGTGCTAGCAGCTTAGCGCTAGCGGGTTACAATGAGCAGTTCTTC
CASSLALAGYNEQFF
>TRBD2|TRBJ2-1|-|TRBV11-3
TGTGCCAGCAGCTTAGGGGCTAGCGGGACCTACAATGAGCAGTTCTTC
CASSLGASGTYNEQFF
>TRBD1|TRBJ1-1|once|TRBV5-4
TGTGCCAGCAGATCCAGGGGGGCGGCTGAAGCTTTCTTT
CASRSRGAAEAFF
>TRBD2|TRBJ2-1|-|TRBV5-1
TGCGCCAGCAGCTTGACGACTAGCGGGGGGTCTAGTGAGCAGTTCTTC
CASSLTTSGGSSEQFF
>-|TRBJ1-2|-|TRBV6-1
TGTGCCAGCAGTGAAGACGCCGGCTTCCTTTATGGCTACACCTTC
CASSEDAGFLYGYTF
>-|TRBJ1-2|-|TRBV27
TGTGCCAGCAGTTCCCGGACAGATGGGGGATATGGCTACACCTTC
CASSSRTDGGYGYTF
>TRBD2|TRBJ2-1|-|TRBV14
TGTGCCAGCAGCCAAGATTTCCTAGCGGGAGGCGCCTACAATGAGCAGTTCTTC
CASSQDFLAGGAYNEQFF